A selection of T cell receptor beta chains follows, all from one sample in a study of beta chain features in type 1 diabetes. Assay used: immunoSEQ multiplex PCR; TCRdb lists only in-frame clones, some missing. Of roughly 140,000 clones listed, about a tenth were seen once; the top ten hold more than 0.4%. Material for sequencing was central memory CD4+ T cells from blood. All receptors come from a man aged 25 to 45 with type 1 diabetes. Both conserved end residues are part of each CDR3. A D gene is named only where the DNA matches it firmly. Expanded clones are given a class, and other clones once, few, many or no size at all.

CDR3 length,D gene,clone size,V gene,J gene,CDR3 protein,CDR3 DNA
16,.,.,TRBV5-1,TRBJ2-1,CASSDSGPQGGNEQFF,TGCGCCAGCAGCGACTCCGGGCCTCAAGGGGGTAATGAGCAGTTCTTC
14,.,few,TRBV18,TRBJ2-5,CASSPPSSRETQYF,TGTGCCAGCTCACCACCTTCTAGCAGGGAGACCCAGTACTTC
15,TRBD1,few,TRBV25-1,TRBJ1-3,CASRLGGTGRNTIYF,TGTGCCAGCAGACTGGGTGGGACAGGGAGGAACACCATATATTTT
11,.,.,TRBV19,TRBJ1-1,CASSIIPEAFF,TGTGCCAGTAGTATTATTCCGGAAGCTTTCTTT
14,TRBD1,.,TRBV5-1,TRBJ2-2,CASEGQGVSGELFF,TGCGCCAGCGAAGGACAGGGCGTCAGCGGGGAGCTGTTTTTT
15,TRBD2,few,TRBV7-8,TRBJ2-1,CASSSRGLAATEQFF,TGTGCCAGCAGCTCCCGAGGACTAGCGGCTACAGAGCAGTTCTTC
14,TRBD1,.,TRBV28,TRBJ1-1,CASSFFTGVNEAFF,TGTGCCAGCAGTTTTTTTACAGGGGTGAATGAAGCTTTCTTT
14,TRBD2,few,TRBV25-1,TRBJ2-3,CASSDTSGRDTQYF,TGTGCCAGCAGTGATACTAGCGGGAGAGATACGCAGTATTTT
11,.,.,TRBV29-1,TRBJ1-3,CSVESGDTIYF,TGCAGCGTTGAATCGGGTGACACCATATATTTT
15,.,.,TRBV5-1,TRBJ2-2,CASSPRGPLTGELFF,TGCGCCAGCAGCCCCCGAGGGCCACTCACCGGGGAGCTGTTTTTT
13,.,.,TRBV15,TRBJ1-4,CATSRAGGEKLFF,TGTGCCACCAGCAGAGCGGGAGGTGAAAAACTGTTTTTT
14,.,.,TRBV4-1,TRBJ2-1,CASSQDRTANEQFF,TGCGCCAGCAGCCAAGATCGGACTGCGAATGAGCAGTTCTTC
14,TRBD1,few,TRBV7-2,TRBJ1-1,CASSLDRGATEAFF,TGTGCCAGCAGCTTAGACAGGGGGGCAACTGAAGCTTTCTTT
15,TRBD2,.,TRBV7-9,TRBJ2-5,CASSLGLAEQETQYF,TGTGCCAGCAGCTTAGGACTAGCGGAACAAGAGACCCAGTACTTC
13,.,.,TRBV28,TRBJ2-3,CASRHYEGDTQYF,TGTGCCAGCAGACACTACGAGGGAGATACGCAGTATTTT
14,.,few,TRBV19,TRBJ2-7,CASSMDSLSYEQYF,TGTGCCAGTAGTATGGACAGCCTCTCCTACGAGCAGTACTTC